This is a list of T cell receptor beta chains from one sample in a study of identical twins. TCRdb itself ran the 5' RACE reads through MiXCR, one entry per CDR3 protein. The sample shows hundreds of thousands of distinct CDR3 sequences, under 9.5% of them seen only once. These data were likewise used in another study, on yellow fever vaccine responses in identical twins.

The sample comprised memory (CD45RO+) T cells sorted from blood. These receptors were taken from a woman between 18 and 29 years old in good health. CDR3s include the opening cysteine and the closing phenylalanine or tryptophan. Each record gives: D gene, clone size, J gene, V gene, CDR3 protein, CDR3 DNA. D genes are given only for firm matches. Only some rows state a clone size, as once, few, many or a class for expanded clones.

.	few	TRBJ2-7	TRBV6-1	CASIQGSPYEQYF	TGTGCCAGCATTCAGGGAAGCCCCTACGAGCAGTACTTC
.	few	TRBJ1-5	TRBV5-1	CASSLAPGNQPQHF	TGCGCCAGCAGCTTGGCTCCAGGGAATCAGCCCCAGCATTTT
.	.	TRBJ1-6	TRBV10-3	CAISERQGINSPLHF	TGTGCCATCAGTGAAAGGCAGGGGATTAACTCACCCCTCCACTTT
.	.	TRBJ2-5	TRBV20-1	CSARTPGETQYF	TGCAGTGCTAGGACACCGGGAGAGACCCAGTACTTC
.	few	TRBJ2-3	TRBV20-1	CSAREHSSMYGTQYF	TGCAGTGCTAGAGAACACTCATCTATGTACGGTACGCAGTATTTT
TRBD1	few	TRBJ1-6	TRBV27	CASRTGSYSPLHF	TGTGCCAGCAGGACAGGGTCTTATTCACCCCTCCACTTT
.	.	TRBJ1-1	TRBV18	CASSPRTEGTEAFF	TGTGCCAGCTCACCAAGGACAGAGGGTACTGAAGCTTTCTTT
.	few	TRBJ1-2	TRBV11-2	CASSLYATATNYGYTF	TGTGCCAGCAGCTTATATGCGACAGCTACTAACTATGGCTACACCTTC
.	.	TRBJ2-3	TRBV28	CASSPGGSRTDTQYF	TGTGCCAGCAGTCCCGGAGGATCCCGCACAGATACGCAGTATTTT
.	few	TRBJ1-2	TRBV4-1	CASSQEPPGLGLYGYTF	TGCGCCAGCAGCCAAGAGCCCCCCGGGTTAGGGCTATATGGCTACACCTTC
TRBD1	many	TRBJ2-2	TRBV20-1	CSARDPGQGSTGELFF	TGCAGTGCTAGAGATCCGGGACAGGGGAGCACCGGGGAGCTGTTTTTT
.	many	TRBJ2-6	TRBV5-1	CASRRGQISGANVLTF	TGCGCCAGCAGACGCGGACAGATCTCTGGGGCCAACGTCCTGACTTTC
.	.	TRBJ2-3	TRBV6-2/TRBV6-3	CASRDGGADTDTQYF	TGTGCCAGCAGGGACGGAGGGGCCGACACAGATACGCAGTATTTT
TRBD1	.	TRBJ2-3	TRBV15	CATSPTGGAYTQYF	TGTGCCACCAGCCCGACAGGGGGCGCGTATACGCAGTATTTT
TRBD2	.	TRBJ2-5	TRBV29-1	CSVQGLADSPETQYF	TGCAGCGTGCAGGGACTAGCGGACTCGCCAGAGACCCAGTACTTC
.	few	TRBJ1-6	TRBV6-1	CASSEKIEGALHF	TGTGCCAGCAGTGAAAAAATAGAGGGGGCCCTCCACTTT
TRBD1	few	TRBJ2-7	TRBV6-1	CATHRDRGREQYF	TGTGCCACCCACCGGGACAGGGGGCGCGAGCAGTACTTC
TRBD2	many	TRBJ2-1	TRBV2	CASKGRAGETNEQFF	TGTGCCAGCAAGGGGCGGGCGGGAGAGACTAATGAGCAGTTCTTC
TRBD1	many	TRBJ1-2	TRBV12-3/TRBV12-4	CASSSAGGYGYTF	TGTGCCAGCAGTTCGGCAGGGGGCTATGGCTACACCTTC
TRBD1	many	TRBJ2-7	TRBV7-8	CASSTRQGATYEQYF	TGTGCCAGCAGCACGCGACAGGGGGCCACCTACGAGCAGTACTTC
TRBD1	few	TRBJ2-3	TRBV10-3	CAISGGTGVEMGTQYF	TGTGCCATCAGTGGCGGGACAGGGGTCGAGATGGGTACGCAGTATTTT
.	.	TRBJ2-5	TRBV20-1	CSARDLKTSKQETQYF	TGCAGTGCTAGAGACCTTAAGACTAGTAAACAAGAGACCCAGTACTTC
TRBD2	.	TRBJ2-2	TRBV14	CASSQITAGTGELFF	TGTGCCAGCAGCCAAATCACAGCGGGAACCGGGGAGCTGTTTTTT
.	many	TRBJ2-5	TRBV12-3/TRBV12-4	CASRRQEQETQYF	TGTGCCAGCAGAAGACAGGAACAAGAGACCCAGTACTTC
TRBD2	.	TRBJ2-1	TRBV6-1	CASSVLAGGNNEQFF	TGTGCCAGCAGTGTTCTAGCGGGAGGAAACAATGAGCAGTTCTTC
TRBD2	.	TRBJ2-3	TRBV3-1	CASSRSTGASGRTDTQYF	TGTGCCAGCAGCCGATCCACCGGCGCTAGCGGTCGCACAGATACGCAGTATTTT
.	.	TRBJ2-5	TRBV18	CASSPGQGGLETQYF	TGTGCCAGCTCACCCGGGCAAGGTGGGTTGGAGACCCAGTACTTC
.	.	TRBJ2-5	TRBV29-1	CSVDAEETQYF	TGCAGCGTTGACGCGGAAGAGACCCAGTACTTC
.	.	TRBJ2-3	TRBV2	CASSETRGSTDTQYF	TGTGCCAGCAGTGAAACACGCGGGAGCACAGATACGCAGTATTTT